This T cell receptor beta chain was documented in a study of T cell repertoires in cytomegalovirus infection. As for the study in general: Matching HLA type, along with CMV infection, was indicated by public TCR beta signatures. Study outcomes and limitations: CMV-specific TCR beta clonotypes restricted by HLA-C dominated the ex vivo response.

This clonotype turned up a few times. Its antigen remains unidentified. Unmatched junction bases numbered 10, after V lost 6 bases and J lost 0 bases. The CDR3 totals 16 residues. MiXCR was run by TCRdb on the reads, yielding one entry per CDR3 protein. The table lists some 390,000 distinct CDR3 sequences, about a sixth of them singletons. This clonotype originated in a human donor in good health (CMV status not recorded). Some clones in this sample may be carry-over from other donors' samples. The rearrangement joins TRBV12-3 or TRBV12-4 to TRBJ1-2, with 7 bases lining up with TRBD1. Sequencing was done on a sample of PBMCs. The CDR3 DNA sequence: TGTGCCAGCAGCAGGACAGGCGCCCCCTCTAACTATGGCTACACCTTC. This sequence encodes CASSRTGAPSNYGYTF.